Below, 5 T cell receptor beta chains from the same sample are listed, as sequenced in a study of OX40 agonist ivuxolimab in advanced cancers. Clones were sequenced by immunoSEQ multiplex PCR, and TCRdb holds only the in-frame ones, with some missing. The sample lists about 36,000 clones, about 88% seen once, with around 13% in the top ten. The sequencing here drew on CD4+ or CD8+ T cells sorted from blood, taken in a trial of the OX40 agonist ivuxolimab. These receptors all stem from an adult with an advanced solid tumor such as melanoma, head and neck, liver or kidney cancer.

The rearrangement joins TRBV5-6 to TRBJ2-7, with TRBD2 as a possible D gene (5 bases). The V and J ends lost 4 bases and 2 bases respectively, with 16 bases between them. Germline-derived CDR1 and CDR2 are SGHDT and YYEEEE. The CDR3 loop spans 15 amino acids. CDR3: CASSPVGSGAYEQYF. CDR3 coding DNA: TGTGCCAGCAGCCCGGTGGGGAGCGGAGCCTACGAGCAGTACTTC.

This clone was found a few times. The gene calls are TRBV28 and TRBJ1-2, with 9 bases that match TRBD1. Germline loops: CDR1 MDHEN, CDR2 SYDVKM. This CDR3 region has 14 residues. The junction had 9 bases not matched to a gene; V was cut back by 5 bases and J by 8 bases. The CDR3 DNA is TGTGCCAGCAGTACAGGGGGCTTGCTCTCCGGCTACACCTTC. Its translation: CASSTGGLLSGYTF.

The CDR3, as DNA: TGTGCCGGAAACAGGGGTGGGGGAGATCCTGGAAACACCATATATTTT. Protein product: CAGNRGGGDPGNTIYF. The chain links TRBV21-1 to TRBJ1-3; TRBD1, the table's D call, lacks a check against the DNA. TRBV21-1 constitutes a pseudogene. CDR3 length: 16 residues.

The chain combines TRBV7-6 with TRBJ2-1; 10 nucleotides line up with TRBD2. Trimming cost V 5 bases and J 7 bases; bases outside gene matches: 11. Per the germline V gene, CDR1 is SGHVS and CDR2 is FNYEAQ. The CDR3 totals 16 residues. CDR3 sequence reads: CASSPRAGGQGNEQFF. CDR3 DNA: TGTGCCAGCAGCCCCCGAGCGGGAGGGCAGGGGAATGAGCAGTTCTTC.

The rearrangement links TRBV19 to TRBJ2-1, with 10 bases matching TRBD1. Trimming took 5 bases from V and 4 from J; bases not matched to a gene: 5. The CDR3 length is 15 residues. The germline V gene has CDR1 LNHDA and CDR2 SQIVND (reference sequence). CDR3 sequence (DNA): TGTGCCAGTAGTGTGCGGGACAGGGGTTACAATGAGCAGTTCTTC. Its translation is CASSVRDRGYNEQFF.